This TCR beta chain was identified during a study of CD8+ T cells in alopecia areata. General study findings and limits: Especially in alopecia totalis/universalis, lesional scalp showed greater clonality than normal scalp did.

This CDR3 is built from 21 residues. Germline lookup yields CDR1 SGDLS and CDR2 YYNGEE. V lost 0 bases, J lost 5 bases, and 22 bases stayed unmatched. Extracted from the samples, RNA was reverse transcribed into cDNA to serve as the sequencing template. The data were produced by immunoSEQ multiplex PCR, yet TCRdb's version contains in-frame clones alone and is incomplete. In the table there are about 91,000 clones, roughly two fifths of which are singletons. A word on this clone: The antigen remains undetermined.

Source material: CD4+ T cells sorted from blood. This clonotype was obtained from a human donor with alopecia areata. This chain links TRBV9 with TRBJ2-5; TRBD1 aligns across 10 bases. Here the CDR3 reads CASSVGANPNKGTGERETQYF. CDR3 nucleotide sequence: TGTGCCAGCAGCGTAGGCGCGAATCCCAACAAGGGGACAGGGGAGCGGGAGACCCAGTACTTC. Filled out from reference TRBV9 and TRBJ2-5, the complete variable domain reads DSGVTQTPKHLITATGQRVTLRCSPRSGDLSVYWYQQSLDQGLQFLIQYYNGEERAKGNILERFSAQQFPDLHSELNLSSLELGDSALYFCASSVGANPNKGTGERETQYFGPGTRLLVL.